A single sample is the source of the 24 T cell receptor beta chains below, sequenced in a study of cytomegalovirus exposure and HLA in healthy donors. PCR was performed using 60 Vbeta and 13 Jbeta primers. Libraries were prepared by immunoSEQ multiplex PCR; TCRdb keeps only in-frame clonotypes and omits some of them. The sample has about 140,000 clones; the top ten hold approximately 2%. Sequencing used PBMCs. These TCRs come from a woman under 30 in good health and CMV-seronegative.

On this clone itself: Other DNA sequences from this sample encode an identical CDR3 as well. CDR3: CASSLVAGAGDTQYF. For the CDR3, the DNA is TGTGCCAGCAGCTTAGTTGCAGGGGCGGGAGATACGCAGTATTTT. The chain uses TRBV7-2 and TRBJ2-3, with a possible D match to TRBD1 (6 bases). The CDR3 runs to 15 residues. Germline CDR1 reads SGHTA; CDR2 reads FQGNSA. With 1 base removed from V and 5 bases from J, the gap between germline ends came to 13 bases.

The chain is built from TRBV19 and TRBJ2-7; perhaps TRBD2 as D (5 bases). Trimming took 3 bases from V and 0 from J, leaving 15 bases between them. CDR1 and CDR2 from the germline V gene are LNHDA and SQIVND (reference sequence). The CDR3 spans 16 residues. The CDR3 here is CASSISPGLISYEQYF. In nucleotides, the CDR3 is TGTGCCAGTAGTATTTCTCCAGGACTGATCTCCTACGAGCAGTACTTC. The whole variable domain, remainder taken from reference TRBV19 and TRBJ2-7, is DGGITQSPKYLFRKEGQNVTLSCEQNLNHDAMYWYRQDPGQGLRLIYYSQIVNDFQKGDIAEGYSVSREKKESFPLTVTSAQKNPTAFYLCASSISPGLISYEQYFGPGTRLTVT.

The chain is built from TRBV11-2 and TRBJ1-2; tentatively, D is TRBD1 (6 bases). The CDR3 spans 15 residues. CDR1 SGHAT and CDR2 FQNNGV come from the germline V gene. Trimming took 3 bases from V and 6 from J, leaving 17 bases between them. In DNA, the CDR3 is TGTGCCAGCAGCTTTTCGCACAGGGCTTTAGATGGCTACACCTTC. Translated, it gives CASSFSHRALDGYTF.

The rearrangement uses TRBV9 and TRBJ2-7; tentatively, D is TRBD2 (5 bases). Germline lookup yields CDR1 SGDLS and CDR2 YYNGEE. The length of the CDR3 is 18 residues. Trimming shortened V by 0 bases and J by 0 bases, and 19 bases separated the two germline ends. The CDR3: CASSVVSRLANGSYEQYV. The CDR3 DNA reads TGTGCCAGCAGCGTAGTATCAAGGCTAGCCAACGGCTCCTACGAGCAGTACGTC.

V is TRBV9 and J is TRBJ1-1, with 8 bases lining up with TRBD1. The V and J ends lost 0 bases and 4 bases, in that order; junction bases with no gene match: 8. This CDR3 is built from 16 residues. Germline values: CDR1 SGDLS, CDR2 YYNGEE. This CDR3 is CASSVGTGRMGTEAFF. The DNA for the CDR3 is TGTGCCAGCAGCGTAGGGACAGGGAGGATGGGCACTGAAGCTTTCTTT.

The V and J genes are TRBV28 and TRBJ1-5, with D maybe TRBD1 (5 bases). The germline gives CDR1 MDHEN, CDR2 SYDVKM. The V end lost 6 bases, the J end lost 7 bases, and 10 bases lay between the germline ends. The CDR3 is 12 residues long. The CDR3 DNA reads as TGTGCCAGCAGCCGGGGGGACCAGCCCCAGCATTTT. Translating it yields CASSRGDQPQHF.

The chain links TRBV15 to TRBJ2-7; 9 positions agree with TRBD1. The junction had 3 bases not matched to a gene; V was cut back by 0 bases and J by 6 bases. The germline CDR1 and CDR2 sequences are LNHNV and YYDKDF (reference sequence). CDR3 length: 14 residues. The CDR3 loop is CATSREDRGSEQYF. The CDR3 DNA follows: TGTGCCACCAGCAGAGAAGACAGGGGGAGCGAGCAGTACTTC.

The chain employs TRBV6-1 and TRBJ1-1; 8 nucleotides agree with TRBD1. CDR3 size: 14 residues. J gave up 6 bases and V 5 bases, and 8 bases lay outside the gene matches. CDR1 MNHNS and CDR2 SASEGT come from the germline V gene. CDR3 nucleotides: TGTGCCAGCAGTATCCAGACAGGGGTCCCTGAAGCTTTCTTT. Protein: CASSIQTGVPEAFF.

The J gene is TRBJ2-5, the V gene TRBV7-9; TRBD2 aligns across 11 bases. V lost 5 bases and J lost 4; bases outside the gene matches: 0. The germline V gene has CDR1 SEHNR and CDR2 FQNEAQ (reference sequence). The CDR3 length is 13 residues. The CDR3 coding sequence is TGTGCCAGCAGCGGACTAGCGGGAGAGACCCAGTACTTC. Translated, it gives CASSGLAGETQYF.

Regarding this clone: No conserved phenylalanine or tryptophan is present at the end of the CDR3, so a read error is the likely explanation. The chain couples TRBV30 to TRBJ1-2; D not certain. V was trimmed by 1 base and J by 4 bases, leaving 10 bases between them. The CDR3 has 13 amino acids. Germline CDR1 is GTSNPN and CDR2 is SVGIG (reference sequence). CDR3 protein: CAWSAGIFYGYTL. CDR3 DNA sequence: TGTGCCTGGAGTGCAGGAATCTTCTATGGCTACACCCTC.

J is TRBJ2-3 and V is TRBV27; D call uncertain. Deletions cut 0 bases from V and 6 bases from J, with 7 bases between. Germline CDR1 and CDR2: MNHEY and SMNVEV (reference sequence). The CDR3 runs to 13 residues. CDR3 protein: CASSLSWADTQYF. Here the CDR3 DNA reads TGTGCCAGCAGTTTATCGTGGGCGGATACGCAGTATTTT.

The CDR3, as DNA: TGTGCCAGCAGCTGGGGGGGGAGGACTGAAGCTTTCTTT. Residues: CASSWGGRTEAFF. The chain employs TRBV7-2 and TRBJ1-1; TRBD1 might be the D (5 bases). Germline-derived CDR1 and CDR2 are SGHTA and FQGNSA. This CDR3 comprises 13 residues. Trimming pared 4 bases from V and 5 bases from J, leaving 11 bases between.

The rearrangement joins TRBV7-2 to TRBJ1-3; possibly TRBD1 for D (6 bases). The CDR3 extends over 18 amino acids. The germline V gene has CDR1 SGHTA and CDR2 FQGNSA. V was clipped by 5 bases and J by 4 bases, with 24 bases between them. CDR3 protein: CASSTSGGALVPGNTIYF. The CDR3 coding sequence is TGTGCCAGCAGCACCAGTGGGGGGGCGCTTGTACCCGGAAACACCATATATTTT.

The J gene is TRBJ1-1, the V gene TRBV30, with 8 bases fitting TRBD1. Trimming removed 5 bases from V and 0 bases from J; junction bases left unmatched: 2. CDR1 and CDR2 from the germline V gene are GTSNPN and SVGIG (reference sequence). There are 13 residues in the CDR3. The CDR3 bases are TGTGCCTGGGACAGGGGAGTGAACACTGAAGCTTTCTTT. It encodes CAWDRGVNTEAFF.

V usage is TRBV4-3 and J usage is TRBJ2-5; TRBD1 matches at 9 bases. The germline gives CDR1 LGHNA, CDR2 YSLEER. The ends lost 3 bases at V and 5 bases at J; junction bases unmatched: 10. The length of the CDR3 is 16 residues. The CDR3 DNA sequence: TGCGCCAGCAGCCACGCCGCGGGACAGGGCGGGGAGACCCAGTACTTC. Its protein is CASSHAAGQGGETQYF.

This chain connects TRBV14 to TRBJ1-1; 11 nucleotides agree with TRBD1. Germline lookup yields CDR1 SGHDN and CDR2 FVKESK. The CDR3 contains 21 residues. Trimming cost V 4 bases and J 0 bases; bases outside gene matches: 19. CDR3 DNA sequence: TGTGCCAGCAGCCCCCCGTTACGGACAGGGGGCTTGAAGGGCCTGAACACTGAAGCTTTCTTT. It codes for CASSPPLRTGGLKGLNTEAFF. Filled out from reference TRBV14 and TRBJ1-1, the complete variable domain reads EAGVTQFPSHSVIEKGQTVTLRCDPISGHDNLYWYRRVMGKEIKFLLHFVKESKQDESGMPNNRFLAERTGGTYSTLKVQPAELEDSGVYFCASSPPLRTGGLKGLNTEAFFGQGTRLTVV.

The gene calls are TRBV18 and TRBJ2-2; D is perhaps TRBD1 (5 bases). Trimming left V 3 bases short and J 1 base short, with 6 bases between. Germline CDR1 KGHSH, CDR2 LQKENI. The CDR3 has 14 residues. CDR3 DNA sequence: TGTGCCAGCTCACCGACAGTGAACACCGGGGAGCTGTTTTTT. Amino acid sequence: CASSPTVNTGELFF.

This chain uses TRBV6-1 with TRBJ1-1; D possibly corresponds to TRBD1 (5 bases). Germline assignment: CDR1 MNHNS and CDR2 SASEGT. Trimming took 6 bases from V and 10 from J, leaving 12 bases between them. CDR3 size: 11 residues. The CDR3 spells CASSKGILAFF. The CDR3 nucleotides are TGTGCCAGCAGCAAGGGGATTCTAGCTTTCTTT.

V gene TRBV28 combines with J gene TRBJ2-3, with TRBD2 matching over 7 bases. The CDR3 contains 15 residues. Germline V gene sequence: CDR1 MDHEN, CDR2 SYDVKM. The junction had 7 bases not matched to a gene; V was cut back by 5 bases and J by 2 bases. CDR3 nucleotide sequence: TGTGCCAGCAGTACCCCAGCGGGGTTCACAGATACGCAGTATTTT. Its protein product is CASSTPAGFTDTQYF.

The chain combines TRBV5-1 with TRBJ2-1; 9 bases are a match to TRBD1. Losses at the gene ends were 5 bases for V and 5 bases for J; bases not matched to a gene: 14. The CDR3 totals 17 residues. The germline CDR1 and CDR2 sequences are SGHRS and YFSETQ. The CDR3 bases are TGCGCCAGCAGACCCTCAAACAGGGGGCGCATGGACAATGAGCAGTTCTTC. Translation gives CASRPSNRGRMDNEQFF.

In nucleotides, the CDR3 is TGTGCCAGCAGACTCGGGGGGGGAAACAATGAGCAGTTCTTC. This gives the protein CASRLGGGNNEQFF. The rearrangement joins TRBV7-2 to TRBJ2-1; TRBD2 aligns across 8 bases. This CDR3 is built from 14 residues. Germline V gene data show CDR1 as SGHTA and CDR2 as FQGNSA. V gave up 6 bases and J gave up 5 bases; unmatched junction bases: 6.

The V and J genes are TRBV5-6 and TRBJ1-2; 8 bases align to TRBD1. J gave up 5 bases and V 3 bases, and 0 bases lay outside the gene matches. This CDR3 contains 12 residues. Per the germline V gene, CDR1 is SGHDT and CDR2 is YYEEEE. The CDR3 region is CASSYRGYGYTF. The CDR3 coding sequence is TGTGCCAGCAGCTACAGGGGGTATGGCTACACCTTC.

Comment on this clone: At one of its ends the junction is not consistent with the germline gene, which may arise from a read error. The chain links TRBV7-2 to TRBJ1-1; unclear D gene. The CDR3 spans 12 residues. The germline CDR1 and CDR2 sequences are SGHTA and FQGNSA. CDR3 sequence: CASSPQALSPYF. The CDR3 coding sequence is TGTGCCAGCAGCCCCCAGGCTTTATCTCCTTACTTT.

The chain couples TRBV7-8 to TRBJ2-5; the D gene is possibly TRBD1 (6 bases). The J call may be incorrect, as the DNA end agrees better with TRBJ2-7. The CDR3 is made up of 13 amino acids. Germline V CDR1 and CDR2: SGHVS, FQNEAQ. CDR3 sequence reads: CASSRTENYEQYF. Here the CDR3 DNA reads TGTGCCAGCAGCAGGACAGAAAACTACGAGCAGTACTTC.